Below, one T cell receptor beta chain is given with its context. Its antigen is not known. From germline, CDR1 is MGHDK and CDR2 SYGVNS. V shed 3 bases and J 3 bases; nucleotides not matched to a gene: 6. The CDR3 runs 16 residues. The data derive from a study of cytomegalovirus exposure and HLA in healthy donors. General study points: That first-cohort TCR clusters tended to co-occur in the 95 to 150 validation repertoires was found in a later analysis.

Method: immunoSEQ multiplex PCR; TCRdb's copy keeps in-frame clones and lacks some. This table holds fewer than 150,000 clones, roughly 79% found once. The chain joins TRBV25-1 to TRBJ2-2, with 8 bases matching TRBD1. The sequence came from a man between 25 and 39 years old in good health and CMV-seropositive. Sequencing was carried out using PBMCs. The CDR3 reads CASSETGQAYTGELFF. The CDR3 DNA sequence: TGTGCCAGCAGTGAGACGGGACAGGCGTACACCGGGGAGCTGTTTTTT.